What follows are 9 T cell receptor beta chains derived from one specimen sequenced in a study of blood T cell repertoires in COVID-19. This table comes from immunoSEQ multiplex PCR, and its TCRdb copy is limited to in-frame clones, with some not included. The top ten hold 13% of the sample, which has about 70,000 clones, roughly 86% seen once. Material: peripheral blood. These receptors all stem from a woman aged 55-75 years with acute or convalescent COVID-19.

This rearrangement joins TRBV12-3 or TRBV12-4 to TRBJ2-5; TRBD1 agrees at 7 bases. This CDR3 contains 13 residues. V lost 3 bases, J lost 3 bases, and 1 base stayed unmatched. The CDR3 spells CASSFGTEETQYF. CDR3 DNA: TGTGCCAGCAGTTTCGGGACAGAAGAGACCCAGTACTTC.

The chain recombines TRBV7-7 with TRBJ2-1; TRBD2 aligns across 10 bases. CDR1 and CDR2 from the germline V gene are SSHAT and FNYEAQ (reference sequence). With V trimmed by 5 bases and J by 6 bases, 19 bases remained unmatched. This CDR3 is 19 amino acids long. The CDR3 DNA reads TGTGCCAGCAGCCCCTATAGCGGGGGGACCTCCCGGTTAGGCAATGAGCAGTTCTTC. This codes for CASSPYSGGTSRLGNEQFF.

This clone came up once. V and J are TRBV4-1 and TRBJ1-5; D remains ambiguous. Germline values: CDR1 MGHRA, CDR2 YSYEKL. The CDR3 totals 14 residues. Trimming shortened V by 4 bases and J by 6 bases, and 13 bases separated the two germline ends. CDR3: CASSRAGYGQPQHF. CDR3 coding DNA: TGCGCCAGCAGCCGAGCGGGGTACGGTCAGCCCCAGCATTTT.

This chain joins TRBV11-1 and TRBJ1-2; a weak D match, TRBD1 (6 bases). Per germline, CDR1 SGHAT and CDR2 FQDESV (reference sequence). Trimming removed 1 base from V and 8 bases from J, with 11 bases in between. The CDR3 spans 13 residues. The CDR3 reads CASSLGTGKGYTF. Written as DNA, the CDR3 is TGTGCCAGCAGCTTAGGCACAGGGAAAGGCTACACCTTC. Filled out from reference TRBV11-1 and TRBJ1-2, the complete variable domain reads EAEVAQSPRYKITEKSQAVAFWCDPISGHATLYWYRQILGQGPELLVQFQDESVVDDSQLPKDRFSAERLKGVDSTLKIQPAELGDSAMYLCASSLGTGKGYTFGSGTRLTVV.

This clone showed up just once. The rearrangement links TRBV7-8 to TRBJ2-2, with TRBD2 matching 7 bases. V lost 1 base and J lost 4; bases outside the gene matches: 9. This CDR3 has 17 residues. Germline V CDR1 and CDR2: SGHVS, FQNEAQ. CDR3: CASSLGGSGPITGELFF. The CDR3, as DNA: TGTGCCAGCAGCTTAGGGGGTAGCGGGCCGATCACCGGGGAGCTGTTTTTT.

This chain links TRBV3-1 (or the pseudogene TRBV3-2) with TRBJ2-5, with a possible D match to TRBD2 (6 bases). Germline CDR1 reads LGHDT; CDR2 reads YNNKEL (reference sequence). This CDR3 is built from 15 residues. Trimming removed 3 bases from V and 2 bases from J, with 13 bases in between. The DNA for the CDR3 is TGTGCCAGCAGCCAGTGGACTACTCAACAAGAGACCCAGTACTTC. As protein: CASSQWTTQQETQYF.

This chain joins TRBV4-2 and TRBJ2-7; TRBD2 matches at 9 bases. The CDR3 length is 16 residues. The germline gives CDR1 LGHNA, CDR2 YNFKEQ. V lost 0 bases, J lost 1 base, and 4 bases stayed unmatched. The CDR3 DNA reads TGTGCCAGCAGCCAAGAGCGGGGGGGCCCGTCCTACGAGCAGTACTTC. Residues: CASSQERGGPSYEQYF.

The V gene is TRBV2, the J gene TRBJ1-3; D is possibly TRBD1 (5 bases). V was trimmed by 7 bases and J by 2 bases, leaving 12 bases between them. The CDR3 is made up of 14 amino acids. The germline V gene encodes CDR1 SNHLY and CDR2 FYNNEI. In DNA, the CDR3 is TGTGCCAGCAAGGACATACTCGCTGGAAACACCATATATTTT. Its translation is CASKDILAGNTIYF. The entire variable domain, with the rest obtained from reference TRBV2 and TRBJ1-3, is as follows: EPEVTQTPSHQVTQMGQEVILRCVPISNHLYFYWYRQILGQKVEFLVSFYNNEISEKSEIFDDQFSVERPDGSNFTLKIRSTKLEDSAMYFCASKDILAGNTIYFGEGSWLTVV.

This clone was seen once. The V and J genes are TRBV19 and TRBJ2-1, with D tentatively TRBD1 (6 bases). The CDR3 runs to 15 residues. Germline V gene sequence: CDR1 LNHDA, CDR2 SQIVND (reference sequence). Trimming stripped 9 bases from V and 0 bases from J, with 15 bases between. The CDR3 DNA is TGTGCCAGCGCTAGAACAGGGAGCTCCTACAATGAGCAGTTCTTC. Its protein product is CASARTGSSYNEQFF.